The 30 T cell receptor beta chains reported below all come from one sample, sequenced in a study of shared clonotypes between healthy human individuals. TCRdb keeps only in-frame clones here, not all; method: immunoSEQ multiplex PCR. Counted here are 850,000 to 1,100,000 clones, roughly 77% occurring once; the ten biggest clones make up 0.7% to 0.95%. Sequenced material: memory CD4+ T cells from PBMCs. Indicated subset: CD45RA-negative fraction. The receptors come from a man aged 18 to 30 in good health. Some clones in this sample may be carry-over from other donors' samples.

The genes are TRBV5-6 and TRBJ2-3; the D gene is possibly TRBD2 (5 bases). The CDR3 is 14 residues long. Trimming pared 1 base from V and 4 bases from J, leaving 10 bases between. Germline assignment: CDR1 SGHDT and CDR2 YYEEEE. The CDR3 loop is CASSLRAGSDTQYF. The CDR3 DNA follows: TGTGCCAGCAGCTTGAGGGCGGGTTCAGATACGCAGTATTTT.

On this clone itself: A much more abundant neighbour one base away suggests this may be a read error. The V gene is TRBV30, the J gene TRBJ2-5; D possibly corresponds to TRBD2 (6 bases). V shed 2 bases and J shed 5 bases, with 21 bases lying between them. Germline CDR1 reads GTSNPN; CDR2 reads SVGIG (reference sequence). This CDR3 spans 16 amino acids. In DNA, the CDR3 is TGTGCCTGGAGTCTAACCAGCGGGTGGCGGACGGAGACCCAGTACTTC. The encoded protein is CAWSLTSGWRTETQYF.

The V and J genes are TRBV2 and TRBJ2-7; TRBD1 is a possible D gene (6 bases). Trimming took 6 bases from V and 4 from J, leaving 16 bases between them. Germline CDR1 and CDR2: SNHLY and FYNNEI. This CDR3 contains 14 residues. CDR3 in DNA: TGTGCCAGCAGGTTAACGGGACAATCTTACGAGCAGTACTTC. As protein: CASRLTGQSYEQYF.

V and J are TRBV6-5 and TRBJ1-2; D perhaps matches TRBD1 (5 bases). The germline gives CDR1 MNHEY, CDR2 SVGAGI. This CDR3 comprises 14 residues. V lost 5 bases and J 5 bases, leaving 15 bases between the germline ends. The CDR3 sequence: CASSPRERAYGYTF. The CDR3 DNA is TGTGCCAGCAGTCCCAGGGAAAGGGCTTATGGCTACACCTTC.

The chain has TRBV2 and TRBJ1-5; the D is unclear. Trimming cost V 8 bases and J 4 bases, with 9 bases left between them. The CDR3 sequence is 12 residues long. Germline CDR1 and CDR2: SNHLY and FYNNEI. CDR3 protein: CASRRSNQPQHF. CDR3 coding DNA: TGTGCCAGCCGGAGGAGTAATCAGCCCCAGCATTTT. Together with reference TRBV2 and TRBJ1-5, the CDR3 gives the full variable domain: EPEVTQTPSHQVTQMGQEVILRCVPISNHLYFYWYRQILGQKVEFLVSFYNNEISEKSEIFDDQFSVERPDGSNFTLKIRSTKLEDSAMYFCASRRSNQPQHFGDGTRLSIL.

V is TRBV2 and J is TRBJ1-3; D is unresolved. Trimming stripped 6 bases from V and 1 base from J, with 10 bases between. Germline V gene sequence: CDR1 SNHLY, CDR2 FYNNEI. There are 14 residues in the CDR3. The CDR3 sequence: CASSVGVSGNTIYF. CDR3 nucleotide sequence: TGTGCCAGCAGCGTCGGGGTTTCTGGAAACACCATATATTTT.

This chain joins TRBV5-1 and TRBJ1-1; 8 positions agree with TRBD1. The J segment lost 8 bases and the V segment lost 0 bases, leaving 3 bases of the junction unmatched. The CDR3 consists of 13 residues. Germline lookup yields CDR1 SGHRS and CDR2 YFSETQ. The CDR3 protein is CASSLVQGAEAFF. For the CDR3, the DNA is TGCGCCAGCAGCTTGGTTCAGGGGGCCGAAGCTTTCTTT.

CDR3 sequence (DNA): TGTGCCAGCAGTTCAGGTTGGGATACGCAGTATTTT. It encodes CASSSGWDTQYF. This sequence joins TRBV27 and TRBJ2-3; D is ambiguous. Germline V gene sequence: CDR1 MNHEY, CDR2 SMNVEV (reference sequence). The CDR3 consists of 12 residues. Trimming shortened V by 4 bases and J by 6 bases, and 8 bases separated the two germline ends.

V is TRBV30 and J is TRBJ2-3; possibly TRBD1 for D (5 bases). Per the germline V gene, CDR1 is GTSNPN and CDR2 is SVGIG (reference sequence). There are 14 residues in the CDR3. Trimming shortened V by 0 bases and J by 0 bases, and 7 bases separated the two germline ends. For the CDR3, the DNA is TGTGCCTGGAGTGTACAGGCTAGCACAGATACGCAGTATTTT. Encoded protein: CAWSVQASTDTQYF.

This chain connects TRBV2 to TRBJ2-6, with a possible D match to TRBD1 (6 bases). Germline V gives CDR1 SNHLY, CDR2 FYNNEI. This CDR3 has 14 residues. V was shortened by 8 bases and J by 2 bases, with 10 bases between the two germline ends. This CDR3 reads CASRDKAGANVLTF. The DNA for the CDR3 is TGTGCCAGCCGGGACAAGGCTGGGGCCAACGTCCTGACTTTC.

The chain recombines TRBV19 with TRBJ2-2; no clear D gene. The CDR3 extends over 14 amino acids. CDR1 and CDR2 (germline): LNHDA, SQIVND (reference sequence). V was cut by 2 bases and J by 1 base, with 5 bases left in between. The CDR3 loop is CASSINLNTGELFF. In DNA, the CDR3 is TGTGCCAGTAGTATAAATCTGAACACCGGGGAGCTGTTTTTT.

This chain uses TRBV29-1 with TRBJ2-3; 9 bases are a match to TRBD2. Looked up from germline, CDR1 is SQVTM and CDR2 is ANQGSEA. Trimming cost V 7 bases and J 1 base; bases outside gene matches: 18. The CDR3 extends over 18 amino acids. The CDR3, as DNA: TGCAGCGCCCCTACCCCCTTGGTAGCGGGAGCAGGCACAGATACGCAGTATTTT. Protein product: CSAPTPLVAGAGTDTQYF.

The chain carries TRBV18 and TRBJ2-3, with TRBD1 identical over 8 bases. V dropped 6 bases and J dropped 2; count of bases not matched to a gene: 10. The CDR3 totals 16 residues. Germline V gives CDR1 KGHSH, CDR2 LQKENI. The CDR3 DNA follows: TGTGCCAGCTCCCCGTCTGGACAGGGTTCCACAGATACGCAGTATTTT. Protein: CASSPSGQGSTDTQYF.

V usage is TRBV9 and J usage is TRBJ2-3; D is perhaps TRBD1 or TRBD2 (6 bases each). CDR3 length: 17 amino acids. The V end was cut by 0 bases, the J end by 6 bases, with 20 bases between. The germline V gene has CDR1 SGDLS and CDR2 YYNGEE. The CDR3 DNA is TGTGCCAGCAGCGTAGGTGGTAGCGGCCTGGGGGCCGATACGCAGTATTTT. The encoded protein is CASSVGGSGLGADTQYF. The full variable domain, in which reference TRBV9 and TRBJ2-3 provide the parts outside the CDR3, is DSGVTQTPKHLITATGQRVTLRCSPRSGDLSVYWYQQSLDQGLQFLIQYYNGEERAKGNILERFSAQQFPDLHSELNLSSLELGDSALYFCASSVGGSGLGADTQYFGPGTRLTVL.

This clone showed up just a few times. This rearrangement joins TRBV30 to TRBJ1-1, with a possible D match to TRBD1 (5 bases). The CDR3 has 13 residues. The V gene lost 2 bases and the J gene lost 3 bases, with 10 bases spanning the gap. CDR1 and CDR2 (germline): GTSNPN, SVGIG (reference sequence). CDR3 sequence reads: CAWSLGGDTEAFF. As DNA, the CDR3 is TGTGCCTGGAGTCTGGGGGGGGACACTGAAGCTTTCTTT.

Concerning this clone: Its ends do not fully match the called genes, so a read error is possible. The rearrangement links TRBV5-1 to TRBJ2-1; 9 bases are shared with TRBD2. Germline loops: CDR1 SGHRS, CDR2 YFSETQ. The CDR3 extends over 14 amino acids. CDR3 bases: TGCGCCAGCAGCCCGACTAGCGGCAACAATGAACAGTTCTTC. This translates into CASSPTSGNNEQFF.

The chain joins TRBV28 to TRBJ1-2; 8 bases fit TRBD1. V was pared by 3 bases and J by 0 bases, with 3 bases of the junction left unmatched. The CDR3 runs 15 residues. Germline V lookup: CDR1 MDHEN, CDR2 SYDVKM. CDR3 nucleotides: TGTGCCAGCAGTTTCAGGGGGCGAGCTAACTATGGCTACACCTTC. This sequence encodes CASSFRGRANYGYTF.

The V gene is TRBV4-1, the J gene TRBJ1-2; 7 bases agree with TRBD1. Germline values: CDR1 MGHRA, CDR2 YSYEKL. This CDR3 spans 15 amino acids. V lost 7 bases, J lost 5 bases, and 13 bases stayed unmatched. CDR3 nucleotide sequence: TGCGCCAGCACAACAATCGGACAGGCACTGTATGGCTACACCTTC. It specifies CASTTIGQALYGYTF.

As concerns this clone: One base away lies a much larger clone, so this may be a sequencing read error. Different DNA sequences within this sample yield the same CDR3. This chain joins TRBV29-1 and TRBJ2-5, with no clear D. TRBJ2-7 explains the end of the DNA better; the J call may be wrong. Per the germline V gene, CDR1 is SQVTM and CDR2 is ANQGSEA. The CDR3 is 12 residues long. CDR3 DNA: TGCAGCGTTGCAGCCCACGGTTACGAGCAGTACTTC. It is translated as CSVAAHGYEQYF.

About this clone itself: This specimen includes other DNA sequences encoding the same CDR3. The genes are TRBV27 and TRBJ2-7, with D tentatively TRBD1 (6 bases). There are 14 residues in the CDR3. The V gene's germline CDR1 is MNHEY and CDR2 SMNVEV (reference sequence). With 5 bases removed from V and 3 bases from J, the gap between germline ends came to 14 bases. The CDR3 protein is CASSPRDTNYEQYF. The CDR3 DNA is TGTGCCAGCAGTCCCCGGGACACTAACTACGAGCAGTACTTC.

The CDR3 DNA follows: TGTGCCAGCAGGAGGGGGCGAAACACCGGGGAGCTGTTTTTT. Its translation: CASRRGRNTGELFF. The chain carries TRBV28 and TRBJ2-2; the match to TRBD1 covers 7 bases. With 6 bases clipped from V and 2 bases from J, the junction kept 3 bases outside the gene matches. The CDR3 is 14 residues long. From germline, CDR1 is MDHEN and CDR2 SYDVKM.

As regards this clone: The sample has other DNA sequences that encode this CDR3 too. The chain joins TRBV7-3 to TRBJ1-1; no clear D gene. This CDR3 has 13 residues. Germline V gives CDR1 SGHTA, CDR2 FQGTGA. V gave up 2 bases and J gave up 1 base, with 5 bases separating them. The CDR3 sequence is CASSLLGNTEAFF. CDR3 DNA: TGTGCCAGCAGCTTACTAGGGAACACTGAAGCTTTCTTT.

The rearrangement uses TRBV5-1 and TRBJ1-2; D is ambiguous. Germline CDR1 SGHRS, CDR2 YFSETQ. V lost 3 bases, J lost 0 bases, and 9 bases lay in between. CDR3 length equals 14 residues. In DNA, the CDR3 is TGCGCCAGCAGCTCCGACCCGACTAACTATGGCTACACCTTC. This sequence encodes CASSSDPTNYGYTF.

In this sample, this clone turned up once. This rearrangement joins TRBV6-1 to TRBJ2-1; D gene ambiguous. Trimming took 2 bases from V and 8 from J, leaving 10 bases between them. Germline CDR1 is MNHNS and CDR2 is SASEGT. The CDR3 contains 13 residues. The CDR3 DNA is TGTGCCAGCAGTGAACATAGTTTTTATGAGCAGTTCTTC. The encoded protein is CASSEHSFYEQFF.

In the case of this clone: The same CDR3 arises from other DNA sequences in this sample as well. V usage is TRBV18 and J usage is TRBJ2-2; 7 bases are shared with TRBD1. CDR1 is KGHSH and CDR2 is LQKENI in the germline V gene. The CDR3 sequence is 16 residues long. V trimming: 0 bases; J trimming: 1 base; junction bases outside the gene matches: 2. This CDR3 is CASSPPTGWNTGELFF. The CDR3 DNA sequence: TGTGCCAGCTCACCACCGACAGGGTGGAACACCGGGGAGCTGTTTTTT.

J is TRBJ2-2 and V is TRBV9, with 9 nucleotides matching TRBD2. The CDR3 spans 16 residues. Germline loops: CDR1 SGDLS, CDR2 YYNGEE. V shed 2 bases, J shed 5 bases, and the junction held 7 bases outside the gene matches. The CDR3 region has the DNA TGTGCCAGCAGCGTCAGGGGTAGCGGGAGTACCGGGGAGCTGTTTTTT. Amino acids: CASSVRGSGSTGELFF. The full variable domain, rest sourced from reference TRBV9 and TRBJ2-2, is DSGVTQTPKHLITATGQRVTLRCSPRSGDLSVYWYQQSLDQGLQFLIQYYNGEERAKGNILERFSAQQFPDLHSELNLSSLELGDSALYFCASSVRGSGSTGELFFGEGSRLTVL.

Concerning this clone itself: An end of the junction differs from the germline gene, which may be a read error. The chain is built from TRBV27 and TRBJ2-4, with 8 bases fitting TRBD1. This CDR3 is 14 amino acids long. Germline V CDR1 and CDR2: MNHEY, SMNVEV (reference sequence). The CDR3 region has the DNA TGTGCCAGCAGTTTCCAGGGGGCCAAAAACATTCAGTATTTC. It codes for CASSFQGAKNIQYF.

The chain links TRBV9 to TRBJ2-1; 8 nucleotides match TRBD2. V trimming: 4 bases; J trimming: 10 bases; junction bases outside the gene matches: 13. The CDR3 contains 15 residues. Germline V gives CDR1 SGDLS, CDR2 YYNGEE. This CDR3 is CASSSRTSSEGEQFF. The DNA of the CDR3 is TGTGCCAGCAGCTCACGGACTAGCTCGGAGGGGGAGCAGTTCTTC.

With regard to this clone: A read error is likely here: a far larger clone is one base away. Distinct nucleotide sequences in the sample also encode this CDR3. The rearrangement joins TRBV2 to TRBJ2-5; TRBD2 agrees at 11 bases. The J call may be in error: the DNA end matches TRBJ2-7 better. Germline lookup yields CDR1 SNHLY and CDR2 FYNNEI. The CDR3 has 15 amino acids. The CDR3 loop reads CATPGASGRSYEQYF. CDR3 coding DNA: TGTGCCACACCCGGGGCTAGCGGGAGGTCATACGAGCAGTACTTC.

This chain links TRBV4-1 with TRBJ2-7; 7 bases line up with TRBD2. From germline, CDR1 is MGHRA and CDR2 YSYEKL. There are 17 residues in the CDR3. Trimming removed 1 base from V and 1 base from J; junction bases left unmatched: 10. CDR3 bases: TGCGCCAGCAGCCAAGGAAGACTAGCCGAGACTTCCTACGAGCAGTACTTC. Its protein is CASSQGRLAETSYEQYF.